This T cell receptor beta chain was captured in a study of T cells in Graves' hyperthyroidism and ophthalmopathy. About the research overall: Peripheral blood was obtained at initial diagnosis, preceding any treatment.

Study-wide findings and caveats: The authors' 13 V-J model separated ophthalmopathy from stable hyperthyroidism. Blood also showed most of the thyroid clonotypes that were expanded above 0.001.

TCR beta CDR3 regions were amplified from RNA transcripts. In the first-round RT-PCR of the TCR CDR3, the HTBI primer set was used. Each CDR3 protein gets one entry after TCRdb re-called the multiplex PCR reads with MiXCR. The table has 560,000 or so distinct CDR3 sequences, just under 20% seen once; the top ten hold about 45%. This clonotype was detected only a few times. What it binds is unknown. Together with thyroid ultrasound, orbital computed tomography, serum thyroxine and TRAb, clinical symptoms were used for diagnoses. V was cut by 4 bases and J by 0 bases, with 6 bases left in between. Germline V gene sequence: CDR1 SGHAT, CDR2 FQNNGV. CDR3 length equals 14 residues.

This TCR was recovered from a man aged 40-55 years with Graves' ophthalmopathy. Sequencing was done on a sample of blood. J is TRBJ1-4 and V is TRBV11-2; D ambiguous. CDR3 loop: CASSSPPTNEKLFF. The CDR3 nucleotides read TGTGCCAGCAGCTCACCCCCAACTAATGAAAAACTGTTTTTT.